This TCR beta chain was identified during a study of shared clonotypes between healthy human individuals. V was trimmed by 3 bases and J by 4 bases, leaving 12 bases between them. Germline loops: CDR1 GTSNPN, CDR2 SVGIG (reference sequence). This CDR3 has 13 amino acids. Data came from immunoSEQ multiplex PCR; TCRdb stores just in-frame clones and leaves some out. This table holds roughly 510,000 clones, over 75% found once. This clonotype originated in a woman between 40 and 55 years old in good health. Some clones in this sample may be carry-over from other donors' samples. Sample: PBMCs. The chain is built from TRBV30 and TRBJ1-2; D gene uncertain. CDR3 in amino acids: CAWRLSGSYGYTF. CDR3 nucleotides: TGTGCCTGGAGACTTAGTGGATCCTATGGCTACACCTTC.